What follows are 28 T cell receptor beta chains derived from one specimen sequenced in a study of T cell changes during pregnancy in multiple sclerosis. Repertoires were generated with immunoSEQ multiplex PCR, while TCRdb's copy carries only in-frame clones and drops some. The sample gives 15,000 to 20,000 clones, around 86% of which show up once; less than 15% is in the top ten. This specimen was CD8+ T cells from peripheral blood mononuclear cells, taken in the third trimester of pregnancy. Receptors were obtained from a female donor in good health, enrolled as a control in a pregnancy study.

By share, this clone ranks as medium-sized. This sequence joins TRBV9 and TRBJ2-7, with 9 bases fitting TRBD1. Trimming took 3 bases from V and 2 from J; bases not matched to a gene: 6. CDR3 length: 15 amino acids. Germline CDR1 and CDR2: SGDLS and YYNGEE. CDR3 region: CASSAGQGTTYEQYF. CDR3 nucleotide sequence: TGTGCCAGCAGCGCCGGACAGGGGACTACCTACGAGCAGTACTTC.

The chain links TRBV6-5 to TRBJ2-1, with D maybe TRBD2 (5 bases). CDR1 and CDR2 (germline): MNHEY, SVGAGI. Deletions cut 4 bases from V and 7 bases from J, with 11 bases between. CDR3 length equals 13 residues. CDR3 DNA: TGTGCCAGCAGTTTCCTAGCCAGGAATGAGCAGTTCTTC. This codes for CASSFLARNEQFF.

This CDR3 is CASSYSVDGGDQPQHF. DNA of the CDR3: TGTGCCAGCAGTTACTCCGTAGACGGAGGGGATCAGCCCCAGCATTTT. V is TRBV6-5 and J is TRBJ1-5; weak D call: TRBD1 (5 bases). In germline, CDR1 is MNHEY, CDR2 SVGAGI. V was cut by 0 bases and J by 5 bases, with 14 bases left in between. The CDR3 extends over 16 amino acids.

The chain is built from TRBV4-1 and TRBJ2-4; 7 bases fit TRBD1. Trimming at V came to 1 base and at J to 8 bases, leaving 8 bases not matched to a gene. Germline V gene lookup returns CDR1 MGHRA and CDR2 YSYEKL. The CDR3 contains 15 residues. CDR3 sequence reads: CASSQVGGVSDIQYF. The CDR3 nucleotides read TGCGCCAGCAGCCAAGTAGGGGGCGTCTCGGACATTCAGTACTTC.

The V call is TRBV5-6, the J call TRBJ2-5; tentative D call: TRBD2 (6 bases). Germline V gene sequence: CDR1 SGHDT, CDR2 YYEEEE. The V end lost 1 base, the J end lost 0 bases, and 13 bases lay between the germline ends. The CDR3 has 16 residues. The CDR3 nucleotides are TGTGCCAGCAGCTTGTCGGCTAGCGCCTACCAAGAGACCCAGTACTTC. Its protein product is CASSLSASAYQETQYF.

This chain joins TRBV19 and TRBJ2-7; D ambiguous. The V gene's germline CDR1 is LNHDA and CDR2 SQIVND (reference sequence). The V end lost 4 bases, the J end lost 4 bases, and 5 bases lay between the germline ends. CDR3 length: 11 amino acids. This CDR3 reads CASSNIYEQYF. The CDR3, as DNA: TGTGCCAGTAGTAATATTTACGAGCAGTACTTC. Full variable domain (missing parts from reference TRBV19 and TRBJ2-7): DGGITQSPKYLFRKEGQNVTLSCEQNLNHDAMYWYRQDPGQGLRLIYYSQIVNDFQKGDIAEGYSVSREKKESFPLTVTSAQKNPTAFYLCASSNIYEQYFGPGTRLTVT.

The chain joins TRBV7-3 to TRBJ2-1, with 7 positions matching TRBD1. This CDR3 spans 16 amino acids. V trimming: 1 base; J trimming: 5 bases; junction bases outside the gene matches: 8. CDR1 SGHTA and CDR2 FQGTGA come from the germline V gene. In DNA form, the CDR3 reads TGTGCCAGCAGCTTAAGGGCCCGGGACAGTAACAATGAGCAGTTCTTC. Amino acids: CASSLRARDSNNEQFF.

This clone was seen a few times. The J gene is TRBJ2-3, the V gene TRBV6-4, with TRBD2 as a possible D gene (5 bases). This CDR3 is built from 14 residues. In germline, CDR1 is MRHNA, CDR2 SNTAGT. V gave up 3 bases and J gave up 0 bases, with 7 bases separating them. In DNA form, the CDR3 reads TGTGCCAGCAGTGAGGGCGGGAGCACAGATACGCAGTATTTT. This sequence encodes CASSEGGSTDTQYF.

The rearrangement joins TRBV4-3 to TRBJ2-1; the D gene is possibly TRBD1 (5 bases). V lost 0 bases and J lost 7, with 19 bases in between. CDR1 is LGHNA and CDR2 is YSLEER in the germline V gene. The CDR3 runs to 17 residues. The CDR3 is CASSQDSQGSRANEQFF. As DNA, the CDR3 is TGCGCCAGCAGCCAAGATTCCCAGGGTAGCCGCGCTAATGAGCAGTTCTTC.

The V and J genes are TRBV4-1 and TRBJ1-3; a weak D match, TRBD1 (6 bases). This CDR3 has 16 residues. Germline CDR1 and CDR2: MGHRA and YSYEKL. Deletions cut 0 bases from V and 2 bases from J, with 11 bases between. The CDR3 nucleotides read TGCGCCAGCAGCCAAGATAGGACAGCAGCTGGAAACACCATATATTTT. This encodes CASSQDRTAAGNTIYF.

V is TRBV4-2 and J is TRBJ2-2; maybe TRBD1 (6 bases). The V gene's germline CDR1 is LGHNA and CDR2 YNFKEQ. The CDR3 contains 16 residues. The ends were cut back, 0 bases at V and 7 bases at J, with 15 bases in the middle. CDR3 protein: CASSQDGQGSVGELFF. The CDR3, as DNA: TGTGCCAGCAGCCAAGATGGCCAGGGGTCGGTCGGGGAGCTGTTTTTT.

V is TRBV4-2 and J is TRBJ1-6; TRBD1 matches 8 bases. The CDR3 runs to 15 residues. Germline V lookup: CDR1 LGHNA, CDR2 YNFKEQ. The V and J ends lost 1 base and 8 bases, in that order; junction bases with no gene match: 4. CDR3 coding DNA: TGTGCCAGCAGCCAAGTGGACAGGGACGATTCACCCCTCCACTTT. Translation gives CASSQVDRDDSPLHF.

This clone was seen just once. Here the CDR3 DNA reads TGCGCCAGCAGCCAAGATCGAGAGGCTCTCACAGATACGCAGTATTTT. Protein sequence: CASSQDREALTDTQYF. The V and J genes are TRBV4-3 and TRBJ2-3, with D unresolved. CDR1 is LGHNA, CDR2 YSLEER, per germline. Trimming took off 0 bases at V and 2 bases at J, with 12 bases between the two ends. CDR3 size: 16 residues.

V is TRBV19 and J is TRBJ2-2; D is uncertain. From germline, CDR1 is LNHDA and CDR2 SQIVND (reference sequence). V was shortened by 6 bases and J by 9 bases, with 23 bases between the two germline ends. This CDR3 is built from 16 residues. The DNA of the CDR3 is TGTGCCAGTAGATCCCGGTTAGCCGAACCGATAAGGGAGCTGTTTTTT. This sequence encodes CASRSRLAEPIRELFF.

V usage is TRBV11-2 and J usage is TRBJ2-7; 10 bases are a match to TRBD1. Germline V gene data show CDR1 as SGHAT and CDR2 as FQNNGV. V shed 0 bases, J shed 2 bases, and the junction held 4 bases outside the gene matches. CDR3 length: 16 residues. The CDR3: CASSLDLGQGAYEQYF. CDR3 in DNA: TGTGCCAGCAGCTTAGATCTAGGACAGGGGGCCTACGAGCAGTACTTC.

V gene TRBV7-9 combines with J gene TRBJ2-1, with D perhaps TRBD1 (6 bases). V lost 2 bases and J lost 7, with 15 bases in between. The CDR3 runs to 15 residues. Germline CDR1 and CDR2: SEHNR and FQNEAQ (reference sequence). CDR3 amino acids: CASSLRYRESNEQFF. Written as DNA, the CDR3 is TGTGCCAGCAGCTTACGGTACAGGGAGTCAAATGAGCAGTTCTTC. The full variable domain, rest sourced from reference TRBV7-9 and TRBJ2-1, is DTGVSQNPRHKITKRGQNVTFRCDPISEHNRLYWYRQTLGQGPEFLTYFQNEAQLEKSRLLSDRFSAERPKGSFSTLEIQRTEQGDSAMYLCASSLRYRESNEQFFGPGTRLTVL.

This sequence joins TRBV6-1 and TRBJ2-7; 7 bases map to TRBD1. CDR1 and CDR2 from the germline V gene are MNHNS and SASEGT. Trimming took 5 bases from V and 2 from J; bases not matched to a gene: 6. The CDR3 sequence is 14 residues long. CDR3 in DNA: TGTGCCAGCAGTCCAAGGGGGCAAACCTACGAGCAGTACTTC. This sequence encodes CASSPRGQTYEQYF.

A single count supports this clone. The chain combines TRBV4-1 with TRBJ2-7, with D possibly TRBD2 on 5 matching bases. Germline V gene data show CDR1 as MGHRA and CDR2 as YSYEKL. There are 14 residues in the CDR3. The V end was cut by 1 base, the J end by 4 bases, with 11 bases between. CDR3 residues: CASSQAGRSYEQYF. For the CDR3, the DNA is TGCGCCAGCAGCCAAGCGGGGAGATCTTACGAGCAGTACTTC.

The rearrangement uses TRBV5-1 and TRBJ2-4, with D maybe TRBD2 (5 bases). The CDR3 loop spans 17 amino acids. CDR1 SGHRS and CDR2 YFSETQ come from the germline V gene. The V and J ends lost 2 bases and 0 bases respectively, with 15 bases between them. CDR3 nucleotides: TGCGCCAGCAGCTTTGGGAGCCTTATCGCAGCCAAAAACATTCAGTACTTC. Translating gives CASSFGSLIAAKNIQYF.

Only one count was recorded for this clone. The chain recombines TRBV28 with TRBJ2-7, with D possibly TRBD2 on 5 matching bases. CDR3 length equals 15 residues. The germline CDR1 and CDR2 sequences are MDHEN and SYDVKM. V gave up 3 bases and J gave up 2 bases, with 14 bases separating them. The CDR3 reads CASSFDGDGTYEQYF. DNA of the CDR3: TGTGCCAGCAGTTTTGATGGAGACGGGACCTACGAGCAGTACTTC.

This clone is a singleton in its sample. CDR3 sequence reads: CASSTPQEYNEQFF. CDR3 DNA: TGTGCCAGCAGTACTCCACAGGAATACAATGAGCAGTTCTTC. The gene calls are TRBV28 and TRBJ2-1; D may be TRBD1 (5 bases). The V and J ends lost 5 bases and 4 bases respectively, with 12 bases between them. The germline V gene encodes CDR1 MDHEN and CDR2 SYDVKM. The CDR3 length is 14 residues. The full variable domain, with the rest looked up from reference TRBV28 and TRBJ2-1, is DVKVTQSSRYLVKRTGEKVFLECVQDMDHENMFWYRQDPGLGLRLIYFSYDVKMKEKGDIPEGYSVSREKKERFSLILESASTNQTSMYLCASSTPQEYNEQFFGPGTRLTVL.

The chain carries TRBV19 and TRBJ1-5; 7 positions match TRBD1. CDR3 length equals 14 residues. Per the germline V gene, CDR1 is LNHDA and CDR2 is SQIVND (reference sequence). V was pared by 10 bases and J by 5 bases, with 11 bases of the junction left unmatched. The CDR3 spells CATTEGASYQPQHF. CDR3 nucleotides: TGTGCCACTACAGAGGGGGCTTCTTATCAGCCCCAGCATTTT.

Worth noting for this clone: The same CDR3 is also encoded by other DNA sequences in this sample. The rearrangement uses TRBV6-1 and TRBJ2-5; the match to TRBD2 covers 12 bases. This CDR3 region has 15 residues. Unmatched junction bases numbered 2, after V lost 2 bases and J lost 4 bases. Germline-derived CDR1 and CDR2 are MNHNS and SASEGT. This CDR3 reads CASSELAGGPETQYF. CDR3 in DNA: TGTGCCAGCAGTGAACTAGCGGGAGGGCCAGAGACCCAGTACTTC.

The count of this clone is one. The V gene is TRBV15, the J gene TRBJ1-5; 7 nucleotides match TRBD1. Germline V gives CDR1 LNHNV, CDR2 YYDKDF (reference sequence). The junction had 4 bases not matched to a gene; V was cut back by 5 bases and J by 6 bases. This CDR3 is built from 13 residues. This chain's CDR3 is CATSDRVSQPQHF. CDR3 coding DNA: TGTGCCACCAGCGACAGGGTTTCTCAGCCCCAGCATTTT.

This chain links TRBV4-1 with TRBJ2-1, with no clear D. This CDR3 comprises 16 residues. Germline lookup yields CDR1 MGHRA and CDR2 YSYEKL. V was cut by 0 bases and J by 5 bases, with 14 bases left in between. The CDR3 nucleotides are TGCGCCAGCAGCCAAGAACCCCAGTCGCCCCACAATGAGCAGTTCTTC. This translates into CASSQEPQSPHNEQFF.

This chain connects TRBV19 to TRBJ2-2; 7 bases are a match to TRBD1. Germline V gives CDR1 LNHDA, CDR2 SQIVND (reference sequence). The CDR3 has 11 residues. The J segment lost 8 bases and the V segment lost 11 bases, leaving 5 bases of the junction unmatched. DNA for the CDR3: TGTGCCCCGACAGGGTGGGGGGAGCTGTTTTTT. It codes for CAPTGWGELFF.

The V and J genes are TRBV9 and TRBJ1-2; 7 bases fit TRBD1. This CDR3 has 15 amino acids. CDR1 is SGDLS, CDR2 YYNGEE, per germline. The V gene end was trimmed by 3 bases and the J gene end by 4 bases; junction bases not matched to a gene: 9. CDR3 region: CASSASIRDSYGYTF. The DNA for the CDR3 is TGTGCCAGCAGCGCCAGCATCCGGGACAGCTATGGCTACACCTTC.

This clone was observed a single time. This chain links TRBV7-9 with TRBJ2-3, with TRBD2 identical over 13 bases. With 3 bases clipped from V and 5 bases from J, the junction kept 5 bases outside the gene matches. The germline V gene encodes CDR1 SEHNR and CDR2 FQNEAQ (reference sequence). This CDR3 comprises 16 residues. In DNA, the CDR3 is TGTGCCAGCAGCTTTGGACTAGCGGGAGAGGTAGATACGCAGTATTTT. Residues: CASSFGLAGEVDTQYF.